The 15 T cell receptor beta chains below come from one sample, sequenced in a study of OX40 agonist ivuxolimab in advanced cancers. Measured with immunoSEQ multiplex PCR; TCRdb has only the in-frame clones, and not every one. The profile shows about 73,000 clones, 88% of them singletons. Sequenced material: CD4+ or CD8+ T cells sorted from blood, taken in a trial of the OX40 agonist ivuxolimab. The source of these receptors is an adult with an advanced solid tumor such as melanoma, head and neck, liver or kidney cancer.

The chain combines TRBV2 with TRBJ1-5; 7 bases line up with TRBD1. J gave up 4 bases and V 0 bases, and 6 bases lay outside the gene matches. There are 16 residues in the CDR3. Germline V gene lookup returns CDR1 SNHLY and CDR2 FYNNEI. The CDR3 protein is CASSEAAGGGNQPQHF. Written as DNA, the CDR3 is TGTGCCAGCAGTGAAGCGGCAGGGGGAGGGAATCAGCCCCAGCATTTT.

The chain has TRBV5-4 and TRBJ1-2; 9 positions agree with TRBD1. Germline V gene lookup returns CDR1 SGHNT and CDR2 YYREEE (reference sequence). Trimming at V came to 3 bases and at J to 8 bases, leaving 5 bases not matched to a gene. CDR3 size: 13 residues. CDR3 in amino acids: CASSSRTGEGYTF. The CDR3 DNA reads TGTGCCAGCAGCTCTAGGACAGGGGAAGGCTACACCTTC.

This clone was recorded once. The chain has TRBV5-4 and TRBJ2-3; 14 nucleotides agree with TRBD2. This CDR3 region has 16 residues. Trimming cost V 4 bases and J 2 bases; bases outside gene matches: 3. The germline V gene encodes CDR1 SGHNT and CDR2 YYREEE (reference sequence). The CDR3 here is CASSPTSGRVTDTQYF. DNA for the CDR3: TGTGCCAGCAGCCCGACTAGCGGGAGGGTCACAGATACGCAGTATTTT.

V usage is TRBV29-1 and J usage is TRBJ2-7; TRBD1 is a possible D gene (5 bases). The V end lost 5 bases, the J end lost 0 bases, and 11 bases lay between the germline ends. The CDR3 contains 13 residues. Germline CDR1 reads SQVTM; CDR2 reads ANQGSEA. For the CDR3, the DNA is TGCAGCGTTCCCAGACAGATCTCCTACGAGCAGTACTTC. This translates into CSVPRQISYEQYF.

V gene TRBV19 combines with J gene TRBJ1-2; 7 bases map to TRBD1. The germline V gene has CDR1 LNHDA and CDR2 SQIVND (reference sequence). The CDR3 spans 14 residues. The V segment lost 6 bases and the J segment 6 bases; nucleotides outside the gene matches: 10. The CDR3 sequence is CASRAQTGEDGYTF. The CDR3 nucleotides are TGTGCCAGTAGGGCCCAAACAGGGGAGGATGGCTACACCTTC.

This chain uses TRBV5-4 with TRBJ2-7, with TRBD2 identical over 9 bases. With 4 bases clipped from V and 3 bases from J, the junction kept 11 bases outside the gene matches. In germline, CDR1 is SGHNT, CDR2 YYREEE (reference sequence). The CDR3 spans 16 residues. For the CDR3, the DNA is TGTGCCAGCAGCCCCGGGAGGAGCGGGAGGAACTACGAGCAGTACTTC. Translating gives CASSPGRSGRNYEQYF.

The chain carries TRBV18 and TRBJ2-1, with D tentatively TRBD1 (5 bases). The V end was cut by 2 bases, the J end by 7 bases, with 9 bases between. The CDR3 totals 13 residues. Looked up from germline, CDR1 is KGHSH and CDR2 is LQKENI. This CDR3 reads CASSPRQLNEQFF. In DNA, the CDR3 is TGTGCCAGCTCACCAAGACAGCTAAATGAGCAGTTCTTC. The full variable domain, in which reference TRBV18 and TRBJ2-1 provide the parts outside the CDR3, is NAGVMQNPRHLVRRRGQEARLRCSPMKGHSHVYWYRQLPEEGLKFMVYLQKENIIDESGMPKERFSAEFPKEGPSILRIQQVVRGDSAAYFCASSPRQLNEQFFGPGTRLTVL.

V gene TRBV9 combines with J gene TRBJ1-4; D is unclear. The CDR3 spans 16 residues. Trimming removed 4 bases at V and 7 bases at J, with 20 bases between. The germline CDR1 and CDR2 sequences are SGDLS and YYNGEE. The CDR3 sequence: CASSFTPVPEFEKLFF. The CDR3 DNA follows: TGTGCCAGCAGCTTCACCCCTGTGCCGGAATTTGAAAAACTGTTTTTT.

This clone was observed a handful of times. The genes are TRBV5-6 and TRBJ2-2; D uncertain. Germline V gene data show CDR1 as SGHDT and CDR2 as YYEEEE. The CDR3 totals 11 residues. Trimming removed 2 bases at V and 11 bases at J, with 7 bases between. In DNA, the CDR3 is TGTGCCAGCAGCTTCGAGGAAGAGCTGTTTTTT. This sequence encodes CASSFEEELFF.

The chain couples TRBV28 to TRBJ2-7, with TRBD2 as a possible D gene (6 bases). Trimming shortened V by 4 bases and J by 3 bases, and 16 bases separated the two germline ends. From germline, CDR1 is MDHEN and CDR2 SYDVKM. The CDR3 loop spans 15 amino acids. CDR3 protein: CASSSPPGGHYEQYF. CDR3 DNA sequence: TGTGCCAGCAGTTCCCCCCCCGGAGGGCACTACGAGCAGTACTTC.

The chain joins TRBV5-6 to TRBJ2-1; a possible D gene is TRBD1 (7 bases). CDR1 and CDR2 from the germline V gene are SGHDT and YYEEEE. This CDR3 comprises 13 residues. V gave up 8 bases and J gave up 6 bases, with 15 bases separating them. As DNA, the CDR3 is TGTGCCAGTGGGGGGACAGCTTTCAATGAGCAGTTCTTC. It translates to CASGGTAFNEQFF.

The chain recombines TRBV5-1 with TRBJ2-7; D remains unclear. Trimming took off 3 bases at V and 1 base at J, with 8 bases between the two ends. This CDR3 is built from 13 residues. The germline CDR1 and CDR2 sequences are SGHRS and YFSETQ. CDR3 nucleotide sequence: TGCGCCAGCAGCTCCATATGGTCCTACGAGCAGTACTTC. Amino acids: CASSSIWSYEQYF. The complete variable domain, with remaining parts taken from reference TRBV5-1 and TRBJ2-7, reads KAGVTQTPRYLIKTRGQQVTLSCSPISGHRSVSWYQQTPGQGLQFLFEYFSETQRNKGNFPGRFSGRQFSNSRSEMNVSTLELGDSALYLCASSSIWSYEQYFGPGTRLTVT.

The chain recombines TRBV28 with TRBJ1-4, with 9 bases fitting TRBD1. Germline V lookup: CDR1 MDHEN, CDR2 SYDVKM. CDR3 length equals 15 residues. The V gene end was trimmed by 5 bases and the J gene end by 7 bases; junction bases not matched to a gene: 8. The CDR3 is CASSAPGQGSEKLFF. The CDR3 DNA reads as TGTGCCAGCAGTGCTCCGGGACAGGGAAGTGAAAAACTGTTTTTT.

The chain combines TRBV5-4 with TRBJ2-3; D is unclear. The CDR3 sequence is 13 residues long. Germline CDR1 and CDR2: SGHNT and YYREEE (reference sequence). With 3 bases removed from V and 1 base from J, the gap between germline ends came to 6 bases. The chain's CDR3 is CASSSPGTDTQYF. CDR3 bases: TGTGCCAGCAGCTCCCCTGGCACAGATACGCAGTATTTT.

In nucleotides, the CDR3 is TGTGCCAGCTTTAGGATGTTGAACACTGAAGCTTTCTTT. Amino acids: CASFRMLNTEAFF. The V gene is TRBV6-5, the J gene TRBJ1-1, with D uncertain. Germline CDR1 reads MNHEY; CDR2 reads SVGAGI. Trimming pared 8 bases from V and 0 bases from J, leaving 10 bases between. The CDR3 length is 13 residues.